These 30 T cell receptor beta chains came from one sample sequenced in a study of cytomegalovirus exposure and HLA in healthy donors. Primers for the PCR totalled 60 Vbeta and 13 Jbeta. Profiled with immunoSEQ multiplex PCR; TCRdb holds only in-frame clones, not every one. The data contain about 110,000 clones, around 80% of them seen just once; the ten biggest clones take up over 5%. The sequencing sample was made of PBMCs. The source is a female donor in good health and CMV-seropositive.

A single count supports this clone. The chain recombines TRBV19 with TRBJ2-4; TRBD1 matches 11 bases. J was trimmed by 1 base and V by 5 bases; bases with no gene match: 1. The germline V gene has CDR1 LNHDA and CDR2 SQIVND (reference sequence). The CDR3 sequence is 15 residues long. In DNA form, the CDR3 reads TGTGCCAGTAGTTGGGACAGGGGGGCCAAAAACATTCAGTACTTC. Translating it yields CASSWDRGAKNIQYF.

The rearrangement uses TRBV7-3 and TRBJ1-2, with TRBD1 matching 8 bases. V dropped 4 bases and J dropped 7; count of bases not matched to a gene: 5. Germline CDR1 reads SGHTA; CDR2 reads FQGTGA. The CDR3 spans 13 residues. In DNA, the CDR3 is TGTGCCAGCAGCTCACAGGGGGGCTCTGGCTACACCTTC. This translates into CASSSQGGSGYTF.

V gene TRBV25-1 combines with J gene TRBJ1-3; 9 bases are shared with TRBD1. Germline assignment: CDR1 MGHDK and CDR2 SYGVNS. The CDR3 length is 14 residues. Unmatched junction bases numbered 2, after V lost 6 bases and J lost 2 bases. The CDR3 region is CASSRTGAGNTIYF. DNA for the CDR3: TGTGCCAGCAGCCGGACAGGGGCTGGAAACACCATATATTTT.

V and J are TRBV10-2 and TRBJ1-1; 9 bases agree with TRBD1. Per the germline V gene, CDR1 is WSHSY and CDR2 is SAAADI. V was clipped by 0 bases and J by 3 bases; unmatched bases: 5. This CDR3 contains 16 residues. The CDR3 spells CASSESTGGGDTEAFF. The DNA of the CDR3 is TGCGCCAGCAGTGAGTCTACAGGGGGCGGTGACACTGAAGCTTTCTTT.

This chain connects TRBV4-1 to TRBJ1-1; 7 nucleotides line up with TRBD1. In germline, CDR1 is MGHRA, CDR2 YSYEKL. The CDR3 spans 17 residues. The V and J ends lost 4 bases and 2 bases, in that order; junction bases with no gene match: 13. For the CDR3, the DNA is TGCGCCAGCAGCCTCCCCCCGCCCCGGGACAGAAACACTGAAGCTTTCTTT. Residues: CASSLPPPRDRNTEAFF.

In its sample, this clone was seen a few times. The gene calls are TRBV7-9 and TRBJ1-4; 8 bases agree with TRBD1. Germline V gene data show CDR1 as SEHNR and CDR2 as FQNEAQ (reference sequence). Germline trimming cut 5 bases from V and 3 bases from J; bases unmatched to any gene: 8. This CDR3 has 16 residues. The CDR3 is CASSPGQADANEKLFF. In nucleotides, the CDR3 is TGTGCCAGCAGCCCGGGACAGGCTGATGCTAATGAAAAACTGTTTTTT. The full variable domain, with the rest looked up from reference TRBV7-9 and TRBJ1-4, is DTGVSQNPRHKITKRGQNVTFRCDPISEHNRLYWYRQTLGQGPEFLTYFQNEAQLEKSRLLSDRFSAERPKGSFSTLEIQRTEQGDSAMYLCASSPGQADANEKLFFGSGTQLSVL.

The chain has TRBV7-8 and TRBJ1-5, with 7 bases aligning to TRBD1. The junction had 4 bases not matched to a gene; V was cut back by 5 bases and J by 6 bases. Germline V gene sequence: CDR1 SGHVS, CDR2 FQNEAQ. This CDR3 spans 13 amino acids. The CDR3 region is CASSPTGVQPQHF. The CDR3 nucleotides read TGTGCCAGCAGCCCCACAGGGGTTCAGCCCCAGCATTTT.

The chain couples TRBV28 to TRBJ2-7; the D gene is possibly TRBD2 (5 bases). Germline values: CDR1 MDHEN, CDR2 SYDVKM. V was cut by 7 bases and J by 3 bases, with 7 bases left in between. This CDR3 is 11 amino acids long. Written as DNA, the CDR3 is TGTGCCAGCACCCGGGGCTACGAGCAGTACTTC. Translated, it gives CASTRGYEQYF.

V and J are TRBV7-2 and TRBJ1-6; 7 nucleotides match TRBD1. The CDR3 totals 15 residues. With V trimmed by 4 bases and J by 10 bases, 10 bases remained unmatched. Germline V gene lookup returns CDR1 SGHTA and CDR2 FQGNSA. The DNA for the CDR3 is TGTGCCAGCAGCTCAACCCAGGGGGTCAACTCACCCCTCCACTTT. It translates to CASSSTQGVNSPLHF.

The chain combines TRBV6-4 with TRBJ2-3; D remains ambiguous. CDR1 and CDR2 (germline): MRHNA, SNTAGT. Between the trimmed V and J ends, which lost 5 bases and 0 bases, there was a span of 6 bases. CDR3 length: 13 residues. This chain's CDR3 is CASSQQSTDTQYF. The CDR3 nucleotides read TGTGCCAGCAGTCAACAGAGCACAGATACGCAGTATTTT.

The chain combines TRBV9 with TRBJ1-2; TRBD1 matches 7 bases. Germline CDR1 and CDR2: SGDLS and YYNGEE. This CDR3 has 16 residues. Unmatched junction bases numbered 12, after V lost 4 bases and J lost 3 bases. The CDR3 reads CASSIQRQGTYYGYTF. The CDR3 nucleotides read TGTGCCAGCAGCATACAAAGACAGGGAACTTACTATGGCTACACCTTC.

V usage is TRBV2 and J usage is TRBJ1-5, with D maybe TRBD1 (6 bases). Between the trimmed V and J ends, which lost 6 bases and 6 bases, there was a span of 12 bases. The V gene's germline CDR1 is SNHLY and CDR2 FYNNEI. The CDR3 is 13 residues long. The CDR3 reads CASRGQGGQPQHF. DNA for the CDR3: TGTGCCAGCAGGGGACAAGGGGGTCAGCCCCAGCATTTT.

The chain combines TRBV2 with TRBJ2-3, with a possible D match to TRBD1 (5 bases). V shed 6 bases and J shed 2 bases, with 12 bases lying between them. Germline-derived CDR1 and CDR2 are SNHLY and FYNNEI. This CDR3 is 14 amino acids long. CDR3 nucleotide sequence: TGTGCCAGCAGCGACCAGGGAACCACAGATACGCAGTATTTT. As protein: CASSDQGTTDTQYF.

The chain combines TRBV18 with TRBJ1-3; D is uncertain. Trimming removed 8 bases from V and 9 bases from J, with 14 bases in between. This CDR3 has 12 amino acids. From germline, CDR1 is KGHSH and CDR2 LQKENI. CDR3 protein: CASRTVSGTIYF. In nucleotides, the CDR3 is TGTGCCAGCCGCACAGTATCCGGCACCATATATTTT. The variable domain in full, completed from reference TRBV18 and TRBJ1-3, reads NAGVMQNPRHLVRRRGQEARLRCSPMKGHSHVYWYRQLPEEGLKFMVYLQKENIIDESGMPKERFSAEFPKEGPSILRIQQVVRGDSAAYFCASRTVSGTIYFGEGSWLTVV.

The chain employs TRBV7-9 and TRBJ2-2, with TRBD2 identical over 8 bases. Germline loops: CDR1 SEHNR, CDR2 FQNEAQ (reference sequence). V was clipped by 5 bases and J by 2 bases; unmatched bases: 10. The CDR3 contains 17 residues. The CDR3 spells CASSSWAGTSNTGELFF. DNA of the CDR3: TGTGCCAGCAGCAGCTGGGCCGGGACTAGTAACACCGGGGAGCTGTTTTTT.

This rearrangement joins TRBV5-5 to TRBJ1-4, with D possibly TRBD1 on 6 matching bases. V dropped 1 base and J dropped 8 bases, with 18 bases sitting between them. CDR1 is SGHKS, CDR2 YYEKEE, per germline (reference sequence). The CDR3 is 16 residues long. CDR3 sequence reads: CASSLSIGGGREKLFF. The CDR3 bases are TGTGCCAGCAGCTTGTCCATTGGGGGGGGCCGAGAAAAACTGTTTTTT.

Here the CDR3 reads CASSYGLAGDLSTQYF. CDR3 coding DNA: TGTGCCAGCAGTTACGGTCTAGCGGGGGACCTGAGTACGCAGTATTTT. V and J are TRBV6-6 and TRBJ2-3; 10 bases align to TRBD2. Germline V gene lookup returns CDR1 MNHNY and CDR2 SVGAGI (reference sequence). CDR3 length equals 16 residues. J lost 8 bases, V lost 2 bases, and 10 bases had no gene match.

The V gene is TRBV6-5, the J gene TRBJ2-7; D not resolved. The CDR3 totals 16 residues. CDR1 is MNHEY, CDR2 SVGAGI, per germline. Trimming stripped 0 bases from V and 2 bases from J, with 14 bases between. The CDR3 loop is CASSYSISRSTYEQYF. In DNA, the CDR3 is TGTGCCAGCAGTTACTCGATTAGTCGGTCCACCTACGAGCAGTACTTC.

The chain carries TRBV7-2 and TRBJ2-7; D is perhaps TRBD2 (6 bases). The V end lost 5 bases, the J end lost 4 bases, and 24 bases lay between the germline ends. The germline V gene encodes CDR1 SGHTA and CDR2 FQGNSA. The CDR3 spans 17 residues. This chain's CDR3 is CASSRIQGLLLPYEQYF. CDR3 sequence (DNA): TGTGCCAGCAGCCGAATTCAGGGACTCCTACTCCCTTACGAGCAGTACTTC.

This clone occurred a few times. The chain couples TRBV25-1 to TRBJ2-3; D gene unclear. The CDR3 extends over 12 amino acids. Trimming shortened V by 3 bases and J by 6 bases, and 7 bases separated the two germline ends. The germline gives CDR1 MGHDK, CDR2 SYGVNS. This chain's CDR3 is CASSDSLDTQYF. The DNA of the CDR3 is TGTGCCAGCAGTGATTCCTTGGATACGCAGTATTTT.

The V call is TRBV5-1, the J call TRBJ1-1; a weak D match, TRBD1 (6 bases). The V gene's germline CDR1 is SGHRS and CDR2 YFSETQ. Trimming shortened V by 5 bases and J by 0 bases, and 14 bases separated the two germline ends. CDR3 length equals 15 residues. The CDR3 DNA reads as TGCGCCAGCAGAGAGGGGGGGATCGTGAACACTGAAGCTTTCTTT. This gives the protein CASREGGIVNTEAFF.

The V and J genes are TRBV4-1 and TRBJ2-5; 7 bases line up with TRBD1. This CDR3 is built from 14 residues. Germline assignment: CDR1 MGHRA and CDR2 YSYEKL. V shed 4 bases and J 3 bases; nucleotides not matched to a gene: 5. CDR3 amino acids: CASSLTGTEETQYF. The CDR3 region has the DNA TGCGCCAGCAGCCTGACCGGGACAGAAGAGACCCAGTACTTC.

V and J are TRBV9 and TRBJ1-4, with 9 bases lining up with TRBD1. This CDR3 comprises 15 residues. J lost 5 bases, V lost 4 bases, and 6 bases had no gene match. The germline V gene has CDR1 SGDLS and CDR2 YYNGEE. Here the CDR3 reads CASSPWTGVNEKLFF. The CDR3 nucleotides are TGTGCCAGCAGCCCTTGGACAGGGGTGAATGAAAAACTGTTTTTT.

The chain has TRBV7-3 and TRBJ2-7; tentative D call: TRBD2 (5 bases). Germline-derived CDR1 and CDR2 are SGHTA and FQGTGA. The CDR3 is made up of 15 amino acids. V lost 3 bases and J 2 bases, leaving 14 bases between the germline ends. CDR3 in DNA: TGTGCCAGCAGCTTGTACTCCTCCGGGGCCTACGAGCAGTACTTC. As protein: CASSLYSSGAYEQYF.

The V and J genes are TRBV29-1 and TRBJ2-1; TRBD2 is a possible D gene (6 bases). The V end was cut by 1 base, the J end by 7 bases, with 11 bases between. Germline V gene data show CDR1 as SQVTM and CDR2 as ANQGSEA. The CDR3 has 13 amino acids. The CDR3 bases are TGCAGCGTTGAAGGAGGCGGGAAAAATGAGCAGTTCTTC. Its translation is CSVEGGGKNEQFF.

The V gene is TRBV2, the J gene TRBJ2-2; possibly TRBD1 for D (5 bases). The V end was cut by 3 bases, the J end by 4 bases, with 9 bases between. The length of the CDR3 is 14 residues. Germline lookup yields CDR1 SNHLY and CDR2 FYNNEI. The CDR3 coding sequence is TGTGCCAGCAGTGAGGATACAGGCACCGGGGAGCTGTTTTTT. It codes for CASSEDTGTGELFF.

V usage is TRBV11-2 and J usage is TRBJ1-4; D remains ambiguous. The CDR3 loop spans 12 amino acids. V lost 5 bases, J lost 5 bases, and 6 bases lay in between. Germline V gene data show CDR1 as SGHAT and CDR2 as FQNNGV. CDR3 sequence (DNA): TGTGCCAGCAGCCGTCCGAATGAAAAACTGTTTTTT. It is translated as CASSRPNEKLFF.

The CDR3 DNA follows: TGCAGCGTTGGGGGGGGCAATCAGCCCCAGCATTTT. Its protein product is CSVGGGNQPQHF. The rearrangement joins TRBV29-1 to TRBJ1-5, with D maybe TRBD1 (5 bases). The CDR3 covers 12 residues. Germline values: CDR1 SQVTM, CDR2 ANQGSEA. V lost 4 bases, J lost 2 bases, and 6 bases lay in between. Full variable domain (outside the CDR3, taken from reference TRBV29-1 and TRBJ1-5): SAVISQKPSRDICQRGTSLTIQCQVDSQVTMMFWYRQQPGQSLTLIATANQGSEATYESGFVIDKFPISRPNLTFSTLTVSNMSPEDSSIYLCSVGGGNQPQHFGDGTRLSIL.

The V and J genes are TRBV6-1 and TRBJ2-7; D possibly corresponds to TRBD1 (6 bases). This CDR3 has 18 amino acids. CDR1 is MNHNS, CDR2 SASEGT, per germline. The V and J ends lost 2 bases and 0 bases respectively, with 20 bases between them. CDR3 nucleotides: TGTGCCAGCAGTGAACCCCACCTCACAGGGAGAAGCTCCTACGAGCAGTACTTC. The encoded protein is CASSEPHLTGRSSYEQYF.

This chain uses TRBV5-4 with TRBJ2-2; the match to TRBD1 covers 7 bases. CDR1 is SGHNT, CDR2 YYREEE, per germline (reference sequence). CDR3 length: 16 residues. The V gene end was trimmed by 2 bases and the J gene end by 1 base; junction bases not matched to a gene: 5. CDR3 region: CASSLGDSRNTGELFF. The CDR3 DNA follows: TGTGCCAGCAGCTTAGGGGACAGCAGGAACACCGGGGAGCTGTTTTTT.